These T cell receptor beta chains were read from a single sample in a study of Graves' ophthalmopathy and Graves' hyperthyroidism. TCRdb ran MiXCR on the multiplex PCR reads and lists one entry per CDR3 protein. The sample has about 660,000 distinct CDR3 sequences, about 40% seen once. The sample comprised peripheral blood. All receptors come from an adult man with Graves' ophthalmopathy. The CDR3 runs from the conserved cysteine through the conserved F or W. A D gene is named only where the DNA matches it firmly. Size is omitted from some rows. Given values are once, few, many or a class for expanded clones.

D: TRBD2
J: TRBJ2-7
size: NA
V: TRBV4-3
DNA: TGCGCCAGCAGCCAAGGGGCTAGCGGAGCCTACGAGCAGTACTTC
CDR3: CASSQGASGAYEQYF

D: NA
J: TRBJ2-3
size: NA
V: TRBV7-2
DNA: TGTGCCAGCAGCTTGTACGGGAGCACAGATACGCAGTATTTT
CDR3: CASSLYGSTDTQYF

D: TRBD1
J: TRBJ2-7
size: many
V: TRBV10-3
DNA: TGTGCCATCAGTGAACCAGGGGGTTTCGGCGAGCAGTACTTC
CDR3: CAISEPGGFGEQYF

D: NA
J: TRBJ1-1
size: many
V: TRBV2
DNA: TGTGCCAGCAGAGTCGGACAGAACACTGAAGCTTTCTTT
CDR3: CASRVGQNTEAFF

D: TRBD2
J: TRBJ2-7
size: NA
V: TRBV29-1
DNA: TGCAGTGCCGCCCGACTAGCGGGGGCGAACGAGCAGTACTTC
CDR3: CSAARLAGANEQYF

D: NA
J: TRBJ1-2
size: NA
V: TRBV9
DNA: TGTGCCAGCAGCGTAAGTGGATCGACAGGTACCGACTATGGCTACACCTTC
CDR3: CASSVSGSTGTDYGYTF

D: NA
J: TRBJ1-1
size: NA
V: TRBV20-1
DNA: TGCAGTGCTAGAGAGGCCCCGAACACTGAAGCTTTCTTT
CDR3: CSAREAPNTEAFF

D: NA
J: TRBJ1-1
size: few
V: TRBV10-3
DNA: TGTGCCAGCAGTTTCCTACAGGATAACACTGAAGCTTTCTTT
CDR3: CASSFLQDNTEAFF

D: TRBD1
J: TRBJ1-4
size: many
V: TRBV7-9
DNA: TGTGCCAGCAGCCGGGACAGGGGGATGAAACTGTTTTTT
CDR3: CASSRDRGMKLFF

D: NA
J: TRBJ2-5
size: many
V: TRBV2
DNA: TGTGCCAGCAGTCCTAGTGGGACAACGTACCAAGAGACCCAGTACTTC
CDR3: CASSPSGTTYQETQYF

D: NA
J: TRBJ1-2
size: NA
V: TRBV24-1
DNA: TGTGCCACCAGTGCGAGCGGCTACACCTTC
CDR3: CATSASGYTF

D: TRBD1
J: TRBJ1-5
size: many
V: TRBV7-9
DNA: TGTGCCAGCAGCTGGGGACAGGGGGAAAATCAGCCCCAGCATTTT
CDR3: CASSWGQGENQPQHF

D: NA
J: TRBJ1-6
size: NA
V: TRBV9
DNA: TGTGCCAGCAGCCTCGAGGGCTTGTCCTATAATTCACCCCTCCACTTT
CDR3: CASSLEGLSYNSPLHF

D: TRBD1
J: TRBJ2-7
size: many
V: TRBV29-1
DNA: TGCAGCGCCGGTGGACAGGGGGCGTACGAGCAGTACTTC
CDR3: CSAGGQGAYEQYF

D: TRBD1
J: TRBJ2-7
size: few
V: TRBV9
DNA: TGTGCCAGCAGCGCCGGGACAGGGGGGGGTTACGAGCAGTACTTC
CDR3: CASSAGTGGGYEQYF

D: NA
J: TRBJ1-6
size: NA
V: TRBV25-1
DNA: TGTGCCAGCAGCCAAGTAGCGATTACAGGGAACAATTCACCCCTCCACTTT
CDR3: CASSQVAITGNNSPLHF

D: NA
J: TRBJ2-7
size: NA
V: TRBV11-1
DNA: TGTGCCAGCAGCTTCAGCCCCGGACAGGGGAGGAAGCGGGAGGACTCCTACGAGCAGTACTTC
CDR3: CASSFSPGQGRKREDSYEQYF

D: NA
J: TRBJ2-2
size: NA
V: TRBV6-4
DNA: TGTGCCAGCATGAGAAGACCCAACACCGGGGAGCTGTTTTTT
CDR3: CASMRRPNTGELFF

D: NA
J: TRBJ1-1
size: many
V: TRBV15
DNA: TGTGCCACCAGTAGGGAGACCGTGAACACTGAAGCTTTCTTT
CDR3: CATSRETVNTEAFF

D: TRBD1
J: TRBJ1-2
size: many
V: TRBV7-9
DNA: TGTGCCAGCAGCTCCCCCGGGACAGGGAACTATGGCTACACCTTC
CDR3: CASSSPGTGNYGYTF

D: NA
J: TRBJ2-7
size: few
V: TRBV12-3/TRBV12-4
DNA: TGTGCCAGCAGCAAGAGGTACGAGCAGTACTTC
CDR3: CASSKRYEQYF

D: TRBD1
J: TRBJ1-2
size: NA
V: TRBV29-1
DNA: TGCAGCGTTGAACGGACAGGGCGGTATGGCTACACCTTC
CDR3: CSVERTGRYGYTF

D: NA
J: TRBJ1-2
size: NA
V: TRBV29-1
DNA: TGCAGCGTTGTAGGGGCGCGTGGCTACACCTTC
CDR3: CSVVGARGYTF

D: TRBD1
J: TRBJ2-6
size: NA
V: TRBV7-9
DNA: TGTGCCAGCAGCTCGGGTGGACAGGTCTCTGGGGCCAACGTCCTGACTTTC
CDR3: CASSSGGQVSGANVLTF

D: TRBD2
J: TRBJ2-5
size: many
V: TRBV11-3
DNA: TGTGCCAGCAGCCAATGGACTAGCGGGGGCGAAGAGACCCAGTACTTC
CDR3: CASSQWTSGGEETQYF

D: TRBD1
J: TRBJ2-1
size: NA
V: TRBV7-9
DNA: TGTGCCAGCAGCTTGGGACAGGGGGCCGATGAGCAGTTCTTC
CDR3: CASSLGQGADEQFF

D: TRBD1
J: TRBJ1-2
size: few
V: TRBV10-3
DNA: TGTGCCATTACTGAGGCCGGGACAGCCTATGGCTACACCTTC
CDR3: CAITEAGTAYGYTF

D: NA
J: TRBJ1-4
size: NA
V: TRBV25-1
DNA: TGCGCCAGCAGCCAACCCGGACAAGTAACAACTAATGAAAAACTGTTTTTT
CDR3: CASSQPGQVTTNEKLFF

D: TRBD1
J: TRBJ2-7
size: NA
V: TRBV10-3
DNA: TGTGCCAGCAGCCGACAGGGATCCGGGCAGTACTTC
CDR3: CASSRQGSGQYF

D: NA
J: TRBJ2-2
size: NA
V: TRBV9
DNA: TGTGCCAGCAGCCCGAGAATGTTAGGGGTTCACACCGGGGAGCTGTTTTTT
CDR3: CASSPRMLGVHTGELFF

D: NA
J: TRBJ2-6
size: many
V: TRBV12-3/TRBV12-4
DNA: TGTGCCAGCACCAGAACTGGGGCCAACGTCCTGACTTTC
CDR3: CASTRTGANVLTF

D: TRBD1
J: TRBJ2-7
size: many
V: TRBV15
DNA: TGTGCCACCAGCTCCCACCTTACAGGGGGCGCCTCCTACGAGCAGTACTTC
CDR3: CATSSHLTGGASYEQYF

D: TRBD1
J: TRBJ1-2
size: many
V: TRBV9
DNA: TGTGCCAGCAGCGAGGGACAGCGTAACTATGGCTACACCTTC
CDR3: CASSEGQRNYGYTF

D: TRBD1
J: TRBJ2-7
size: many
V: TRBV7-9
DNA: TGTGCCAGCAGCGAGGGGACAGGGACAGGCTACGAGCAGTACTTC
CDR3: CASSEGTGTGYEQYF

D: TRBD1
J: TRBJ1-1
size: many
V: TRBV19
DNA: TGTGCCAGTAGTACCCGGACAGGCATTGGCGCCACTGAAGCTTTCTTT
CDR3: CASSTRTGIGATEAFF

D: NA
J: TRBJ2-7
size: NA
V: TRBV12-3/TRBV12-4
DNA: TGTGCCAGCAGTTTCGTACAGGACGAGCAGTACTTC
CDR3: CASSFVQDEQYF

D: NA
J: TRBJ1-1
size: NA
V: TRBV12-3/TRBV12-4
DNA: TGTGTCAGCAGTCGCAACACTGAAGCTTTCTTT
CDR3: CVSSRNTEAFF

D: NA
J: TRBJ1-1
size: NA
V: TRBV29-1
DNA: TGCAGCGTTGGCCAAGACCAGGCTGACACTGAAGCTTTCTTT
CDR3: CSVGQDQADTEAFF

D: NA
J: TRBJ1-2
size: NA
V: TRBV10-3
DNA: TGTGCCATCATCGACGGAAGCTCTGGAAACACCTTC
CDR3: CAIIDGSSGNTF

D: NA
J: TRBJ1-1
size: NA
V: TRBV10-3
DNA: TGTGCCATCAGTGCTAGAGATGTCAGGACGAGTGGTACTGAAGCTTTCTTT
CDR3: CAISARDVRTSGTEAFF

D: NA
J: TRBJ1-2
size: many
V: TRBV10-3
DNA: TGTGCCATCGGAACAGGGTATGGCTACACCTTC
CDR3: CAIGTGYGYTF

D: NA
J: TRBJ1-2
size: many
V: TRBV2
DNA: TGTGCCAGCAGCGGACTCTATGGCTACACCTTC
CDR3: CASSGLYGYTF